This T cell receptor (beta chain) was identified in a study of blood T cell repertoires in COVID-19. Study-wide background: The United States, Italy and Spain provided the acute and convalescent COVID-19 samples.

This CDR3 spans 16 amino acids. V shed 2 bases and J 4 bases; nucleotides not matched to a gene: 8. CDR1 is SGDLS and CDR2 is YYNGEE in the germline V gene. In the authors' workflow: Amplification of reference gene primers was used by the study to estimate nucleated cell counts. Produced via immunoSEQ multiplex PCR; TCRdb's table is partial and in-frame only. That table is the source of V, J and clone size, and D and trimming were worked out from the DNA. Of under 250,000 clones listed, 80% to 90% are singletons. This chain uses TRBV9 with TRBJ1-1; 10 bases match TRBD1. Specimen: peripheral blood. The TCR comes from an elderly man with acute or convalescent COVID-19. The CDR3 DNA reads TGTGCCAGCAGCGTCCTGTCCGGGACAGGGGTCACTGAAGCTTTCTTT. It yields the protein CASSVLSGTGVTEAFF.